This T cell receptor beta chain was documented in a study of shared clonotypes between healthy human individuals. The study, taken as a whole, reports: Clonotype sharing among donors, it was expected, would be affected by sequencing depth. When naive CD4 clonotypes were compared across several donors, about 5% were shared.

Profiling relied on immunoSEQ multiplex PCR, and the TCRdb table lists in-frame clones only, not all of them. The sample lists some 600,000 clones, around 96% occurring once. Positively selected for CCR7, the CD45RO-negative cells used as naive CD8 cells excluded terminally differentiated effector memory CD45RA+ cells. With regard to this clone: The antigen is not known.

The V and J ends lost 6 bases and 7 bases, in that order; junction bases with no gene match: 8. The CDR3 is made up of 16 amino acids. Germline lookup yields CDR1 MDHEN and CDR2 SYDVKM. The clonotype was recovered from a woman younger than 45 in good health. The sequencing input was naive CD8+ T cells sorted from blood. The chain joins TRBV28 to TRBJ2-3; 15 bases align to TRBD2. The CDR3 reads CASSQGLAGGPNTQYF. CDR3 nucleotide sequence: TGTGCCAGCAGCCAAGGACTAGCGGGAGGGCCAAATACGCAGTATTTT.